Listed below are T cell receptor beta chains from one sample, sequenced in a study of early T cells in non-severe SARS-CoV-2 infection. Each CDR3 protein gets one entry after TCRdb re-called the 5' RACE reads with MiXCR. The table records approximately 100,000 distinct CDR3 sequences, approximately 15% of them present only once. Sequenced input: whole blood. These receptors came from an adult who was a healthcare worker with PCR-confirmed SARS-CoV-2 infection or an uninfected control (not recorded which). Both conserved end residues are part of each CDR3. Size is stated for part of the rows, as once, few or many counts, or as a class when the clone is expanded.

j_gene: TRBJ2-5
abundance: many
v_gene: TRBV7-2
CDR3aa: CASSQNGGLGETQYF

j_gene: TRBJ2-3
abundance: many
v_gene: TRBV20-1
CDR3aa: CSASGDKGRTDTQYF

j_gene: TRBJ2-3
abundance: few
v_gene: TRBV2
CDR3aa: CASSDTGGRGTDTQYF

j_gene: TRBJ2-3
abundance: .
v_gene: TRBV6-5
CDR3aa: CASSHTASTDTQYF

j_gene: TRBJ2-7
abundance: few
v_gene: TRBV5-5
CDR3aa: CASSSGPRDEQYF

j_gene: TRBJ2-7
abundance: many
v_gene: TRBV11-2
CDR3aa: CASSLDWRTVGGEQYF

j_gene: TRBJ2-1
abundance: many
v_gene: TRBV5-1
CDR3aa: CASSESGAFHNEQFF

j_gene: TRBJ1-1
abundance: .
v_gene: TRBV18
CDR3aa: CASSAGTGGFEAFF

j_gene: TRBJ2-7
abundance: .
v_gene: TRBV27
CDR3aa: CASSLSFAPTVGEQYF

j_gene: TRBJ1-1
abundance: few
v_gene: TRBV15
CDR3aa: CATSVILGNTEAFF

j_gene: TRBJ2-3
abundance: many
v_gene: TRBV19
CDR3aa: CASSRRQGWSTDTQYF

j_gene: TRBJ1-1
abundance: few
v_gene: TRBV10-2
CDR3aa: CASTRGGTEAFF

j_gene: TRBJ1-3
abundance: many
v_gene: TRBV1
CDR3aa: CTSSPAWGQAGNTIYF

j_gene: TRBJ2-2
abundance: few
v_gene: TRBV30
CDR3aa: CAWATGKETGELFF

j_gene: TRBJ1-5
abundance: many
v_gene: TRBV5-1
CDR3aa: CASSPTGQGGGQPQHF

j_gene: TRBJ1-1
abundance: .
v_gene: TRBV28
CDR3aa: CASSFRQGRAFF

j_gene: TRBJ1-1
abundance: few
v_gene: TRBV6-5
CDR3aa: CASSLGAWAEAFF

j_gene: TRBJ2-7
abundance: .
v_gene: TRBV29-1
CDR3aa: CSVGASDASYEQYF

j_gene: TRBJ1-4
abundance: few
v_gene: TRBV7-9
CDR3aa: CASSSPGTEGEKLFF

j_gene: TRBJ2-1
abundance: .
v_gene: TRBV6-1
CDR3aa: CASRGTGGNNEQFF

j_gene: TRBJ2-2
abundance: .
v_gene: TRBV10-3
CDR3aa: CAITGTGNTGELFF

j_gene: TRBJ1-1
abundance: many
v_gene: TRBV27
CDR3aa: CASSFLGQNTEAFF

j_gene: TRBJ2-7
abundance: .
v_gene: TRBV7-2
CDR3aa: CASSQSGNPKVPLSEQYF

j_gene: TRBJ2-7
abundance: .
v_gene: TRBV7-8
CDR3aa: CASSFVYPGEQYF

j_gene: TRBJ2-1
abundance: .
v_gene: TRBV19
CDR3aa: CASPSWGPSSYNEQFF